These 14 T cell receptor beta chains were all obtained from the same sample, sequenced in a study of monozygotic twins with inflammatory bowel disease. TCRdb re-called the 5' RACE reads; every CDR3 protein appears as one record, without DNA. The listing records fewer than 550,000 distinct CDR3 sequences. Sequencing was done on a sample of blood. The receptors come from a human donor with ulcerative colitis or Crohn's disease, or a healthy co-twin of an affected twin (not recorded which).

The rearrangement uses TRBV12-3 or TRBV12-4 and TRBJ1-5; TCRdb designates TRBD1, a call that cannot be tested without DNA. The CDR3 consists of 15 residues. The CDR3 protein is CASSPTGYRGQPQHF.

This chain uses TRBV5-4 with TRBJ2-5; without DNA, the TCRdb call of TRBD1 cannot be checked. CDR1 and CDR2 from the germline V gene are SGHNT and YYREEE (reference sequence). The CDR3 length is 15 residues. The CDR3 spells CASSSPGGTQETQYF.

The rearrangement uses TRBV11-2 and TRBJ2-1. CDR3 length equals 13 residues. Germline V gene data show CDR1 as SGHAT and CDR2 as FQNNGV. The CDR3 is CASSFGSYNEQFF.

This chain connects TRBV14 to TRBJ2-7; TCRdb's assignment of TRBD2 cannot be checked, as there is no DNA. The germline gives CDR1 SGHDN, CDR2 FVKESK. The CDR3 loop spans 15 amino acids. CDR3 amino acids: CASSQDLEPLREQYF.

The chain couples TRBV12-3 or TRBV12-4 to TRBJ2-3. This CDR3 contains 13 residues. CDR3 amino acids: CASSTLRGVTQYF.

The V call is TRBV18, the J call TRBJ1-5. Germline lookup yields CDR1 KGHSH and CDR2 LQKENI. This CDR3 has 14 amino acids. The chain's CDR3 is CASSREISNQPQHF.

The chain has TRBV7-6 and TRBJ1-5; TCRdb names TRBD1, which stays unverified in the absence of DNA. The CDR3 covers 18 residues. Per germline, CDR1 SGHVS and CDR2 FNYEAQ. This CDR3 reads CASSLAAGGLRRNQPQHF.

V usage is TRBV5-1 and J usage is TRBJ1-2; TCRdb selects TRBD1, and the lack of DNA leaves this call unchecked. The CDR3 has 17 amino acids. Germline CDR1 SGHRS, CDR2 YFSETQ. The CDR3 loop reads CASSPSSVPSPNYGYTF.

V is TRBV25-1 and J is TRBJ2-7. CDR1 MGHDK and CDR2 SYGVNS come from the germline V gene. The CDR3 contains 14 residues. The CDR3 is CASAAVGAAYEQYF.

This chain joins TRBV5-6 and TRBJ1-3; TCRdb outputs TRBD1, but without DNA this stays unchecked. The germline gives CDR1 SGHDT, CDR2 YYEEEE. The CDR3 sequence is 15 residues long. CDR3: CASSSVGTAGNTIYF.

The chain uses TRBV3-1 and TRBJ2-7. This CDR3 has 13 amino acids. Germline CDR1 is LGHDT and CDR2 is YNNKEL (reference sequence). CDR3: CASSQDSTTEQYF.

This CDR3 is CASSLGPAGRTDTQYF. V is TRBV7-2 and J is TRBJ2-3; TCRdb lists TRBD2, though no DNA is available to test this call. The length of the CDR3 is 16 residues. The germline gives CDR1 SGHTA, CDR2 FQGNSA.

The chain combines TRBV20-1 with TRBJ2-7; TCRdb lists TRBD1, though no DNA is available to test this call. This CDR3 comprises 13 residues. Germline assignment: CDR1 DFQATT and CDR2 SNEGSKA (reference sequence). The CDR3 here is CSAQRGTRDEQYF.

This chain links TRBV7-2 with TRBJ1-1. Germline V CDR1 and CDR2: SGHTA, FQGNSA. The CDR3 runs 11 residues. The CDR3 spells CASSSTPEAFF. Together with reference TRBV7-2 and TRBJ1-1, the CDR3 gives the full variable domain: GAGVSQSPSNKVTEKGKDVELRCDPISGHTALYWYRQSLGQGLEFLIYFQGNSAPDKSGLPSDRFSAERTGGSVSTLTIQRTQQEDSAVYLCASSSTPEAFFGQGTRLTVV.